These T cell receptor beta chains were read from a single sample in a study of cytomegalovirus exposure and HLA in healthy donors. Some clones are missing from TCRdb's copy, which holds only in-frame ones; the method was immunoSEQ multiplex PCR. The sample consists of 150,000 to 200,000 clones, around 81% of them appearing once. Source material: PBMCs. The receptor set was obtained from a woman aged 30 to 39 in good health and CMV-seronegative. The CDR3 runs from the conserved cysteine through the conserved F or W. D genes are given only for firm matches. Size is omitted from some rows. Given values are once, few, many or a class for expanded clones.

CDR3 DNA: TGTGCCAGCACCCTCTCCCGGGACAGGGAATACGAGCAGTACTTC
CDR3 protein: CASTLSRDREYEQYF
clone size: -
J gene: TRBJ2-7
D gene: TRBD1
V gene: TRBV7-2

CDR3 DNA: TGTGCCAGCAGCTCCTCTGGGGCCAACGGCCTGACTTTC
CDR3 protein: CASSSSGANGLTF
clone size: -
J gene: TRBJ2-6
D gene: -
V gene: TRBV11-2

CDR3 DNA: TGTGCCAGCACCGAAGATGCGGGGGGGCTAAAGACCCAGTACTTC
CDR3 protein: CASTEDAGGLKTQYF
clone size: -
J gene: TRBJ2-5
D gene: TRBD2
V gene: TRBV2

CDR3 DNA: TGCGCCAGCAGCCGGGGGACCCTGAACACTGAAGCTTTCTTT
CDR3 protein: CASSRGTLNTEAFF
clone size: -
J gene: TRBJ1-1
D gene: -
V gene: TRBV5-1

CDR3 DNA: TGTGCCAGCAGCTTGTTTAGCAAGCGTGCAGATACGCAGTATTTT
CDR3 protein: CASSLFSKRADTQYF
clone size: -
J gene: TRBJ2-3
D gene: -
V gene: TRBV5-6

CDR3 DNA: TGTGCCAGCAGCTTAGTGACAGGGGTGAGAACTGAAGCTTTCTTT
CDR3 protein: CASSLVTGVRTEAFF
clone size: few
J gene: TRBJ1-1
D gene: TRBD1
V gene: TRBV7-2

CDR3 DNA: TGCGCCAGCAGCCAAGACAGGGGGTCAGCCTTTATGCAGTTCTTC
CDR3 protein: CASSQDRGSAFMQFF
clone size: -
J gene: TRBJ2-1
D gene: TRBD1
V gene: TRBV4-1

CDR3 DNA: TGTGCCAGCAGCGTATCCGTCGGGGAGAAGGCGCAGTATTTT
CDR3 protein: CASSVSVGEKAQYF
clone size: -
J gene: TRBJ2-3
D gene: -
V gene: TRBV9

CDR3 DNA: TGTGCCAGCAGTTTTCGTGGGGGGGGTGGCGAGCAGTACTTC
CDR3 protein: CASSFRGGGGEQYF
clone size: few
J gene: TRBJ2-7
D gene: TRBD2
V gene: TRBV27

CDR3 DNA: TGCGCCAGCAGCCAAGATTCGGCAGGCTTCTACAATGAGCAGTTCTTC
CDR3 protein: CASSQDSAGFYNEQFF
clone size: -
J gene: TRBJ2-1
D gene: -
V gene: TRBV4-1

CDR3 DNA: TGTGCCAGCAGTCCCTCTGGGGACTCGAGCTACGAGCAGTACTTC
CDR3 protein: CASSPSGDSSYEQYF
clone size: -
J gene: TRBJ2-7
D gene: -
V gene: TRBV6-6

CDR3 DNA: TGCGCCAGCAGCCAATCCTACAGGGGGCTGGGCTATGGCTACACCTTC
CDR3 protein: CASSQSYRGLGYGYTF
clone size: -
J gene: TRBJ1-2
D gene: TRBD1
V gene: TRBV4-3

CDR3 DNA: TGTGCCAGCAGTCCAGGGGGGAGAGGTCAGCCCCAGCATTTT
CDR3 protein: CASSPGGRGQPQHF
clone size: -
J gene: TRBJ1-5
D gene: TRBD1
V gene: TRBV6-5

CDR3 DNA: TGTGCCAGCAGTCGGGGTCCTTCTAGCAATCAGCCCCAGCATTTT
CDR3 protein: CASSRGPSSNQPQHF
clone size: -
J gene: TRBJ1-5
D gene: -
V gene: TRBV2

CDR3 DNA: TGTGCCAGCAGTACCGGGACAGGTAGGTTTTGGGAGCAGTACTTC
CDR3 protein: CASSTGTGRFWEQYF
clone size: -
J gene: TRBJ2-7
D gene: -
V gene: TRBV21-1

CDR3 DNA: TGCGCCAGCAGCCAAGAATTGGGACAGGGGGTCGATACGCAGTATTTT
CDR3 protein: CASSQELGQGVDTQYF
clone size: few
J gene: TRBJ2-3
D gene: TRBD1
V gene: TRBV4-3

CDR3 DNA: TGTGCCAGCAGTTACGGCCGGCCGGGGGATACGCAGTATTTT
CDR3 protein: CASSYGRPGDTQYF
clone size: -
J gene: TRBJ2-3
D gene: -
V gene: TRBV6-5

CDR3 DNA: TGTGCCAGTAGTGTCACCGGGACAGGGGCACCCACTAATGAAAAACTGTTTTTT
CDR3 protein: CASSVTGTGAPTNEKLFF
clone size: -
J gene: TRBJ1-4
D gene: TRBD1
V gene: TRBV19

CDR3 DNA: TGTGCCAGCTCACCACGAAATAAGGGGGATCAGCCCCAGCATTTT
CDR3 protein: CASSPRNKGDQPQHF
clone size: -
J gene: TRBJ1-5
D gene: -
V gene: TRBV18

CDR3 DNA: TGTGCCAGCAGTGCAGACAGGGGGGTGAACACTGAAGCTTTCTTT
CDR3 protein: CASSADRGVNTEAFF
clone size: -
J gene: TRBJ1-1
D gene: TRBD1
V gene: TRBV27

CDR3 DNA: TGCAGCGTCTCCGGGCGAATTCCTACTAGCGGGAGGACTATCTACAATGAGCAGTTCTTC
CDR3 protein: CSVSGRIPTSGRTIYNEQFF
clone size: -
J gene: TRBJ2-1
D gene: TRBD2
V gene: TRBV29-1

CDR3 DNA: TGTGCCAGCAGCTTGGCCCTCTACTTTCGGTCCTACAATGAGCAGTTCTTC
CDR3 protein: CASSLALYFRSYNEQFF
clone size: once
J gene: TRBJ2-1
D gene: -
V gene: TRBV5-4

CDR3 DNA: TGCGCCAGCAGCCCCAGGGCCCTGAACACTGAAGCTTTCTTT
CDR3 protein: CASSPRALNTEAFF
clone size: -
J gene: TRBJ1-1
D gene: -
V gene: TRBV4-1

CDR3 DNA: TGCGCCAGCAGCGTAGGACAGGGTAAAGAGACCCAGTACTTC
CDR3 protein: CASSVGQGKETQYF
clone size: -
J gene: TRBJ2-5
D gene: TRBD1
V gene: TRBV5-1

CDR3 DNA: TGTGCCAGCAGTCGACAGGGAGATCCCTACGAGCAGTACTTC
CDR3 protein: CASSRQGDPYEQYF
clone size: -
J gene: TRBJ2-7
D gene: TRBD1
V gene: TRBV6-5

CDR3 DNA: TGTGCCAGCAGAAGATGGTTCGGACAGTCCACCCGTGGAAGTGAGAACAGTCAGTACTTC
CDR3 protein: CASRRWFGQSTRGSENSQYF
clone size: few
J gene: TRBJ2-4
D gene: -
V gene: TRBV27

CDR3 DNA: TGTGCCAGCAGTTTTTTCCGCGAGCAGTACTTC
CDR3 protein: CASSFFREQYF
clone size: -
J gene: TRBJ2-7
D gene: -
V gene: TRBV28

CDR3 DNA: TGTGCTAGCAGAACAGGGCCGGCGAACACCGGGGAGCTGTTTTTT
CDR3 protein: CASRTGPANTGELFF
clone size: once
J gene: TRBJ2-2
D gene: -
V gene: TRBV7-7

CDR3 DNA: TGTGCCAGCAACTCAGGAACAGATACGCAGTATTTT
CDR3 protein: CASNSGTDTQYF
clone size: -
J gene: TRBJ2-3
D gene: -
V gene: TRBV6-5

CDR3 DNA: TGTGCCAGCAACTCGGGGGACAGGGGTCAGCCCCAGCATTTT
CDR3 protein: CASNSGDRGQPQHF
clone size: -
J gene: TRBJ1-5
D gene: TRBD1
V gene: TRBV6-6

CDR3 DNA: TGTGCCAGCAGGTGGGACAGGGAGGTTGAAAATCAGCCCCAGCATTTT
CDR3 protein: CASRWDREVENQPQHF
clone size: few
J gene: TRBJ1-5
D gene: TRBD1
V gene: TRBV27

CDR3 DNA: TGTGCCAGTAGGGACAGGGGGCTCACGAACACTGAAGCTTTCTTT
CDR3 protein: CASRDRGLTNTEAFF
clone size: -
J gene: TRBJ1-1
D gene: TRBD1
V gene: TRBV19

CDR3 DNA: TGTGCCAGTTCTAGCGGGGGGGCAGGAGAGACCCAGTACTTC
CDR3 protein: CASSSGGAGETQYF
clone size: -
J gene: TRBJ2-5
D gene: TRBD2
V gene: TRBV7-2

CDR3 DNA: TGTGCCAGCAGCGTAGAGATCGGGGGACAGGGAAACACAGATACGCAGTATTTT
CDR3 protein: CASSVEIGGQGNTDTQYF
clone size: once
J gene: TRBJ2-3
D gene: TRBD1
V gene: TRBV9

CDR3 DNA: TGTGCCAGCAGCTCGCGAAACCCTACTACAGGGGGGACCTACGAGCAGTACTTC
CDR3 protein: CASSSRNPTTGGTYEQYF
clone size: once
J gene: TRBJ2-7
D gene: TRBD1
V gene: TRBV11-2

CDR3 DNA: TGCGCCAGCAGCCAAGATATTATGGGACAGGGGCGCGAGCTGTTTTTT
CDR3 protein: CASSQDIMGQGRELFF
clone size: -
J gene: TRBJ2-2
D gene: TRBD1
V gene: TRBV4-1

CDR3 DNA: TGTGCCAGCAGTTTATGGGGGGGAGGTACGAACACCGGGGAGCTGTTTTTT
CDR3 protein: CASSLWGGGTNTGELFF
clone size: once
J gene: TRBJ2-2
D gene: TRBD2
V gene: TRBV27

CDR3 DNA: TGTGCCAGCAGGAACCCCGGGGAGCCCCAGCATTTT
CDR3 protein: CASRNPGEPQHF
clone size: -
J gene: TRBJ1-5
D gene: -
V gene: TRBV11-2

CDR3 DNA: TGTGCCAGCAGCGGGACAGGGGTCACTGAAGCTTTCTTT
CDR3 protein: CASSGTGVTEAFF
clone size: few
J gene: TRBJ1-1
D gene: TRBD1
V gene: TRBV9

CDR3 DNA: TGTGCCAGTAGTAGGACTAGCGGTGATGGCACAGATACGCAGTATTTT
CDR3 protein: CASSRTSGDGTDTQYF
clone size: -
J gene: TRBJ2-3
D gene: TRBD2
V gene: TRBV19

CDR3 DNA: TGTGCCAGTAGTATAGCTGGGACAGGGTTTTTTGAGCAGTACTTC
CDR3 protein: CASSIAGTGFFEQYF
clone size: -
J gene: TRBJ2-5
D gene: TRBD1
V gene: TRBV19

CDR3 DNA: TGTGCCAGCAGCCCGAGCTCTGGGGCCAACGTCCTGACTTTC
CDR3 protein: CASSPSSGANVLTF
clone size: -
J gene: TRBJ2-6
D gene: -
V gene: TRBV7-3

CDR3 DNA: TGTGCCACGACTAGCGGGGGGGCCCGAGGCACAGATACGCAGTATTTT
CDR3 protein: CATTSGGARGTDTQYF
clone size: -
J gene: TRBJ2-3
D gene: TRBD2
V gene: TRBV2

CDR3 DNA: TGTGCCAGCAGCTTGGGACAAGTCCAAGAGACCCAGTACTTC
CDR3 protein: CASSLGQVQETQYF
clone size: few
J gene: TRBJ2-5
D gene: -
V gene: TRBV5-4

CDR3 DNA: TGCGCCAGCAGCCAAGAAGGGACAGGAGGAGGCTACACCTTC
CDR3 protein: CASSQEGTGGGYTF
clone size: -
J gene: TRBJ1-2
D gene: TRBD1
V gene: TRBV4-1

CDR3 DNA: TGTGCCAGCAGCTTAGCCGACGGGGATGAGCAGTTCTTC
CDR3 protein: CASSLADGDEQFF
clone size: -
J gene: TRBJ2-1
D gene: -
V gene: TRBV7-3

CDR3 DNA: TGTGCCAGCAGTGGAGAGTTACAGGGTATCCACGAGCAGTACTTC
CDR3 protein: CASSGELQGIHEQYF
clone size: once
J gene: TRBJ2-7
D gene: -
V gene: TRBV2

CDR3 DNA: TGTGCCAGCAGCCCGCAAACAGGGGGCTCCGAGACCCAGTACTTC
CDR3 protein: CASSPQTGGSETQYF
clone size: -
J gene: TRBJ2-5
D gene: TRBD1
V gene: TRBV14

CDR3 DNA: TGTGCCAGCAGCCCGCCCGGGACAGGAATGGGAAAACTGTTTTTT
CDR3 protein: CASSPPGTGMGKLFF
clone size: -
J gene: TRBJ1-4
D gene: TRBD1
V gene: TRBV7-9

CDR3 DNA: TGTGCCAGCAGCTTACTCCCTTCGACAGCATGGACTGAAGCTTTCTTT
CDR3 protein: CASSLLPSTAWTEAFF
clone size: -
J gene: TRBJ1-1
D gene: -
V gene: TRBV7-2

CDR3 DNA: TGTGCCAGCAGCTTAGTTTCGGGCTTGGCAGGGGGCTTGTACGAGCAGTACTTC
CDR3 protein: CASSLVSGLAGGLYEQYF
clone size: -
J gene: TRBJ2-7
D gene: TRBD1
V gene: TRBV7-8

CDR3 DNA: TGTGCCAGCAGTTACGGCGGGGGGGAACCCTACGAGCAGTACTTC
CDR3 protein: CASSYGGGEPYEQYF
clone size: -
J gene: TRBJ2-7
D gene: TRBD2
V gene: TRBV6-5

CDR3 DNA: TGTGCCAGCAGCGAGGGACAGGGGGGATCCAACGTCCTGACTTTC
CDR3 protein: CASSEGQGGSNVLTF
clone size: -
J gene: TRBJ2-6
D gene: TRBD1
V gene: TRBV7-9